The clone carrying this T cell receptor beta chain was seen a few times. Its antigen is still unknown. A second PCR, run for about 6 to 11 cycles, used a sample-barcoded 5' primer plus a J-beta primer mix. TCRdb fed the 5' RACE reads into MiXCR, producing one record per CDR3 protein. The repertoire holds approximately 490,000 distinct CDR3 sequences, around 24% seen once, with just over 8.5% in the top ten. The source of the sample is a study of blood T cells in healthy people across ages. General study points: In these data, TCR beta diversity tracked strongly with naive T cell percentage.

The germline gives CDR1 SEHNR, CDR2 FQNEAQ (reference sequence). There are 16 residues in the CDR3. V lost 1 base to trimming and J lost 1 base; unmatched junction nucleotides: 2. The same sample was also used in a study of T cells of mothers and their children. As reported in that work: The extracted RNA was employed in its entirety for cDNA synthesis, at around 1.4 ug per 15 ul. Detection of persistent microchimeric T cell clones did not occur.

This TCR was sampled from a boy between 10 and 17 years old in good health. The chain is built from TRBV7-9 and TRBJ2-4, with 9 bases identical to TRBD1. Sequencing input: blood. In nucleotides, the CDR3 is TGTGCCAGCAGCTTAGGGGACAGGGCGGCCAAAAACATTCAGTACTTC. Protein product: CASSLGDRAAKNIQYF.